This T cell receptor beta chain was identified in a study of blood T cell repertoires in COVID-19. Sequencing used immunoSEQ multiplex PCR; TCRdb keeps in-frame clones, though not all of them. The data contain roughly 63,000 clones, about 87% of them seen just once; the ten biggest clones take up less than 2.5%. This CDR3 contains 15 residues. V shed 5 bases, J shed 1 base, and the junction held 6 bases outside the gene matches. Germline V gene lookup returns CDR1 KGHDR and CDR2 SFDVKD. Input material: peripheral blood. This chain links TRBV24-1 with TRBJ2-5; 7 nucleotides match TRBD2. The sequence derives from a human donor in a cohort sampled during active COVID-19. This CDR3 is CATSVGGGGQETQYF. CDR3 nucleotides: TGTGCCACCAGTGTTGGCGGGGGAGGCCAAGAGACCCAGTACTTC.